Listed below are T cell receptor beta chains from one sample, sequenced in a study of STAT5B mutations in CD4+ large granular lymphocyte leukemia. Clones were read by immunoSEQ multiplex PCR, and TCRdb kept only the in-frame ones, dropping some. The sample has about 30,000 clones, 65% to 80% seen once. The sequenced sample consisted of CD4+ T cells from blood buffy coats. All receptors derive from a human donor in good health. CDR3s include the opening cysteine and the closing phenylalanine or tryptophan. D genes are given only for firm matches. Expanded clones get a size class; other rows say once, few or many, or leave the size out.

d_gene,j_gene,abundance,v_gene,CDR3aa,CDR3nt
-,TRBJ2-7,-,TRBV7-9,CASSLEVEQYF,TGTGCCAGCAGCTTAGAGGTCGAGCAGTACTTC
-,TRBJ2-5,-,TRBV11-2,CASSTGTKPTETQYF,TGTGCCAGCAGCACCGGGACCAAGCCTACAGAGACCCAGTACTTC
TRBD1,TRBJ1-2,few,TRBV27,CASSLRDRGGYTF,TGTGCCAGCAGTCTCCGGGACAGGGGAGGCTACACCTTC
-,TRBJ2-1,-,TRBV7-9,CASSETTSSIEQFF,TGTGCCAGCAGCGAAACGACTAGTTCGATTGAGCAGTTCTTC
-,TRBJ1-4,few,TRBV14,CASSQGSPRGAREKLFF,TGTGCCAGCAGCCAAGGCTCCCCCCGGGGGGCAAGAGAAAAACTGTTTTTT
-,TRBJ2-7,few,TRBV9,CASSVSPRYEQYF,TGTGCCAGCAGCGTATCCCCCCGCTACGAGCAGTACTTC
-,TRBJ2-7,-,TRBV10-3,CAISYGTSNYEQYF,TGTGCCATCAGTTACGGGACATCGAATTACGAGCAGTACTTC
-,TRBJ2-3,-,TRBV30,CAWSWGSTDTQYF,TGTGCCTGGAGTTGGGGGAGCACAGATACGCAGTATTTT
-,TRBJ2-6,-,TRBV7-9,CASNLLGRSSGANVLTF,TGTGCCAGCAACCTCTTGGGCCGGTCCTCTGGGGCCAACGTCCTGACTTTC
-,TRBJ2-3,-,TRBV19,CASSRGLWDTQYF,TGTGCCAGTAGTAGGGGACTTTGGGATACGCAGTATTTT
TRBD1,TRBJ2-7,-,TRBV6-5,CASSAGTGAYEQYF,TGTGCCAGCAGTGCCGGGACAGGGGCCTACGAGCAGTACTTC
-,TRBJ2-1,-,TRBV7-9,CASSRSLTGTNEQFF,TGTGCCAGCAGCCGCTCTTTGACCGGGACCAATGAGCAGTTCTTC
-,TRBJ1-4,-,TRBV5-8,CASSQLGHRTNEKLFF,TGTGCCAGCAGCCAATTGGGACACCGAACTAATGAAAAACTGTTTTTT
-,TRBJ1-4,few,TRBV5-6,CASSLPGPGDEKLFF,TGTGCCAGCAGCCTCCCCGGGCCAGGGGATGAAAAACTGTTTTTT
-,TRBJ1-1,-,TRBV7-2,CASSLTAGVTEAFF,TGTGCCAGCAGCTTGACTGCAGGGGTCACTGAAGCTTTCTTT
-,TRBJ1-5,-,TRBV9,CASSVGSAPNQPQHF,TGTGCCAGCAGCGTAGGATCCGCTCCTAATCAGCCCCAGCATTTT
-,TRBJ1-3,-,TRBV21-1,CASSKRNTIYF,TGTGCCAGCAGCAAACGAAACACCATATATTTT
-,TRBJ2-1,-,TRBV7-8,CASSFFDEQFF,TGTGCCAGCAGCTTTTTTGATGAGCAGTTCTTC
TRBD1,TRBJ2-5,-,TRBV29-1,CSARGQGALETQYF,TGCAGCGCCCGAGGACAGGGGGCTTTAGAGACCCAGTACTTC
-,TRBJ2-4,-,TRBV10-1,CASSAGLAKNIQYF,TGCGCCAGCAGTGCGGGACTAGCCAAAAACATTCAGTACTTC
-,TRBJ1-3,-,TRBV7-2,CASSLGLTSGNTIYF,TGTGCCAGCAGCTTGGGTCTGACCTCTGGAAACACCATATATTTT
-,TRBJ1-2,-,TRBV15,CATSRDPQGGGGYTF,TGTGCCACCAGCAGAGATCCACAGGGTGGAGGTGGCTACACCTTC
TRBD2,TRBJ2-5,-,TRBV15,CATSGGLAGGTEETQYF,TGTGCCACCAGCGGTGGGTTAGCGGGAGGGACCGAAGAGACCCAGTACTTC
TRBD1,TRBJ2-7,-,TRBV6-5,CASRTGGEQYF,TGTGCCAGCAGGACAGGGGGCGAGCAGTACTTC
TRBD2,TRBJ2-5,-,TRBV5-1,CASSLVGLAGETQYF,TGCGCCAGCAGCTTGGTAGGACTAGCCGGCGAGACCCAGTACTTC
-,TRBJ2-2,-,TRBV9,CASSVSTNTGELFF,TGTGCCAGCAGCGTCTCAACGAACACCGGGGAGCTGTTTTTT
-,TRBJ2-7,-,TRBV30,CAWSGVSYEQYF,TGTGCCTGGAGTGGGGTCTCCTACGAGCAGTACTTC
TRBD1,TRBJ1-1,-,TRBV6-5,CASSYWGQMNTEAFF,TGTGCCAGCAGTTACTGGGGACAGATGAACACTGAAGCTTTCTTT
TRBD1,TRBJ1-5,-,TRBV2,CASSEGDRVGQPQHF,TGTGCCAGCAGCGAAGGGGACAGGGTAGGTCAGCCCCAGCATTTT
TRBD2,TRBJ2-1,-,TRBV27,CASSFGLAGVGGDEQFF,TGTGCCAGCAGTTTCGGTCTAGCGGGAGTAGGGGGGGATGAGCAGTTCTTC
-,TRBJ1-5,-,TRBV4-3,CASSQDLAFGQPQHF,TGCGCCAGCAGCCAAGATCTAGCCTTCGGGCAGCCCCAGCATTTT
TRBD1,TRBJ2-7,-,TRBV7-2,CASSLAPGTGSLSVNF,TGTGCCAGCAGCTTAGCGCCCGGGACAGGTTCCCTTAGCGTCAACTTC
-,TRBJ1-2,-,TRBV19,CASSAGLYGYTF,TGTGCCAGTAGTGCCGGACTCTATGGCTACACCTTC
TRBD1,TRBJ2-2,-,TRBV19,CASSTLSSHTQGAGELFF,TGTGCCAGTAGTACCCTCTCCTCCCATACCCAGGGGGCCGGGGAGCTGTTTTTT
-,TRBJ2-7,-,TRBV30,CAWSEEGFSKAYEQYF,TGTGCCTGGAGTGAGGAGGGTTTTTCAAAGGCCTACGAGCAGTACTTC
-,TRBJ2-7,-,TRBV18,CASSQGGGSYEQYF,TGTGCCAGCTCACAAGGGGGAGGCTCCTACGAGCAGTACTTC
-,TRBJ2-1,few,TRBV2,CASSDFPNEQFF,TGTGCCAGCAGTGACTTCCCCAATGAGCAGTTCTTC
TRBD2,TRBJ2-5,once,TRBV11-2,CASSSSGGPYQETQYF,TGTGCCAGCAGCTCGAGCGGGGGCCCGTACCAAGAGACCCAGTACTTC
TRBD2,TRBJ2-7,few,TRBV7-3,CASSLGVSGISEQYF,TGTGCCAGCAGCTTGGGGGTCAGCGGGATCAGCGAGCAGTACTTC
-,TRBJ2-7,-,TRBV11-2,CASSLDRTVGYEQYF,TGTGCCAGCAGCTTAGACAGGACGGTAGGTTACGAGCAGTACTTC
-,TRBJ2-5,-,TRBV6-5,CASSWSRNQETQYF,TGTGCCAGCAGTTGGAGCCGCAACCAAGAGACCCAGTACTTC
-,TRBJ1-5,-,TRBV7-9,CASSLSTGLGGNQPQHF,TGTGCCAGCAGCTTATCTACTGGGTTAGGGGGCAATCAGCCCCAGCATTTT
-,TRBJ1-2,-,TRBV9,CASSGGSPFRRNYGYTF,TGTGCCAGCAGCGGAGGTTCCCCTTTTCGACGGAACTATGGCTACACCTTC
-,TRBJ2-1,few,TRBV28,CASSSRTVEGQFF,TGTGCCAGCAGTTCGCGGACGGTCGAAGGGCAGTTCTTC
TRBD2,TRBJ2-7,once,TRBV19,CASSRTSFYEQYF,TGTGCCAGTAGTAGGACTAGCTTCTACGAGCAGTACTTC
TRBD1,TRBJ1-2,-,TRBV18,CASSRDRRNGYTF,TGTGCCAGCTCACGGGACAGGAGGAATGGCTACACCTTC
TRBD1,TRBJ1-3,-,TRBV7-2,CASSLVDGTGVRNTIYF,TGTGCCAGCAGCTTAGTAGACGGGACAGGGGTCAGAAACACCATATATTTT
TRBD2,TRBJ2-7,-,TRBV28,CASSAPTSGPYEQYF,TGTGCCAGCAGTGCGCCCACTAGCGGACCCTACGAGCAGTACTTC
-,TRBJ2-5,once,TRBV5-1,CASSLEGGAQETQYF,TGCGCCAGCAGCTTGGAGGGGGGGGCCCAAGAGACCCAGTACTTC
-,TRBJ2-1,-,TRBV9,CASSARDFSYNEQFF,TGTGCCAGCAGCGCCCGGGACTTCTCCTACAATGAGCAGTTCTTC
-,TRBJ2-7,-,TRBV19,CASSMPPYEQYF,TGTGCCAGTAGTATGCCCCCCTACGAGCAGTACTTC
-,TRBJ1-5,-,TRBV18,CASSPEGLAGRPQHF,TGTGCCAGCTCACCTGAGGGCCTCGCGGGGAGGCCCCAGCATTTT
-,TRBJ2-5,-,TRBV7-2,CASSAGRSETQYF,TGTGCCAGCAGCGCGGGGAGGTCGGAGACCCAGTACTTC
-,TRBJ2-2,once,TRBV7-2,CASSLTGNTGELFF,TGTGCCAGCAGCCTGACAGGAAACACCGGGGAGCTGTTTTTT
TRBD1,TRBJ2-2,-,TRBV19,CASSIRAGGSGELFF,TGTGCCAGTAGTATTAGGGCAGGGGGCTCCGGGGAGCTGTTTTTT
-,TRBJ2-7,-,TRBV7-9,CASTSSGQYEQYF,TGTGCCAGCACAAGTTCAGGGCAGTACGAGCAGTACTTC
TRBD1,TRBJ1-5,-,TRBV5-1,CASGTGGVNQPQHF,TGCGCCAGCGGTACAGGGGGCGTCAATCAGCCCCAGCATTTT
-,TRBJ1-6,-,TRBV4-3,CASSQGTFNSPLHF,TGCGCCAGCAGCCAAGGAACTTTCAATTCACCCCTCCACTTT
-,TRBJ2-5,-,TRBV5-1,CASSLAGASQETQYF,TGCGCCAGCAGCTTAGCCGGGGCCTCCCAAGAGACCCAGTACTTC